This TCR beta chain was profiled in a study of beta chain features in type 1 diabetes (dated by TCRdb to the late 2010s). Background for the entire study: Mean age, gender distribution, total cell number and subset yield were not different between patients and healthy donors. The study compared the TCRB repertoires of sorted circulating CD4+ T cell subsets in recently diagnosed type 1 diabetes patients with those in matched healthy donors. Regulatory and stem cell-like memory subsets were obtained from only 8 patients and roughly eight healthy donors, while naive and central memory subsets were obtained from all 28 donors. A total of around 110,000,000 sorted cells were examined across all samples, and RNA yield correlated strongly with the number of cells per subset. What the authors observed across the whole study: Type 1 diabetes patients showed a moderate but significant shortening of TCRB CDR3 length in all four CD4+ subsets. Sequencing cDNA rather than genomic DNA could over-represent highly expressing activated cells, although activation and CD3 levels did not differ between groups. Shorter templates might be favored by PCR, yet because patient and control samples were amplified and corrected together, any such skew would affect both groups equally. At VDJ recombination sites, patients with type 1 diabetes made fewer insertions and deleted more nucleotides, a pattern implying thymic rearrangement abnormalities. Naive, central memory and regulatory TCRB repertoires appeared to be more similar among patients than among healthy donors. Because small numbers of individuals were included in the HLA sub-analyses, any influence of HLA type on TCRB rearrangement was left unresolved.

This clone turned up a few times. This receptor's antigen is unknown. Base qualities are missing; no much larger clone stands one base away. The sample holds other DNA sequences that translate to the same CDR3. A single peripheral blood draw of approximately 110 mL on average was collected from each donor into heparinised tubes. A BD FACSAria II was used to sort naive, central memory, regulatory and stem cell-like memory CD4+ T cells with a panel that included CD45RO, CCR7, CD25, CD127, CD95 and CD27. Purity was above 98% for every sorted population. PBMCs were isolated immediately by Lymphoprep density gradient centrifugation and stained directly without culture. So that batch effects would be minimized, each experiment stained and sorted samples in pairs, pairing one healthy donor with one patient. The entire amount of isolated RNA was reverse transcribed using the High Capacity cDNA Reverse Transcription Kit, so the sequenced TCRB transcripts were expressed ones. Deep immunoSEQ sequencing was applied to naive, central memory and regulatory T cell samples, giving an average of approximately 3.8 million total reads per sample. Sorted cells were lysed in RLT buffer, and RNA was extracted using DNase-treated RNeasy Micro or Mini kits according to cell number. To prevent cross-contamination, every cell subset was processed on its own, while patient and healthy donor samples were processed together. TCRB sequences were amplified from cDNA with the immunoSEQ multiplex PCR, producing 87-bp fragments spanning the CDR3 region. Amplicons were sequenced on the Illumina HiSeq platform. The paper's processing steps were these. PCR bias was computationally corrected using synthetic template baselines, reads within Hamming distance 2 were collapsed, and singletons that could not be merged were discarded. Reads were aligned against IMGT so that V, D and J genes, CDR3 length and insertions or deletions at six rearrangement sites could be assigned. Within each subset, clonotype counts were normalized to sorted cell number, after which true diversity and Gini coefficients were computed with the tcR R package. Repertoire sharing was quantified using the overlap coefficient calculated on TCRB nucleotide sequences. Out-of-frame TCRB sequences from naive cells were analyzed as a proxy for the pre-selection repertoire. What TCRdb holds here is the immuneACCESS table cut down to in-frame rearrangements. Part of the clones is not present; checked against another copy, under half of the missing clones reflect an unresolved V gene, and the others are unexplained. D and trimming come from the DNA, and the V and J calls and clone size come from that table. The sample table records roughly 730,000 clones; roughly 13% of these occur just once. Roughly 0.022% of the sample goes to the ten largest clones.

Between the V and J ends, shortened by 6 bases and 2 bases respectively, the junction contains 3 bases. CDR1 KGHSH and CDR2 LQKENI were looked up in the germline V gene. From its cysteine to its phenylalanine, the CDR3 spans 11 amino acids. The entry retains the CDR3 DNA only, 33 bases that are in frame from base 1. The material sequenced was naive CD4+ T cells from blood. The cell subset or site label, as the study defines it: true naive CD4+ T cells. Recombination joined TRBV18 with TRBJ2-3, with no D gene named confidently. The origin of this receptor is a man aged 18-30 years with type 1 diabetes. In nucleotides, the sequence is TGTGCCAGCTCTTCCACAGATACGCAGTATTTT. Its coded protein is CASSSTDTQYF. Reference TRBV18 and TRBJ2-3 genes cover what lies past the CDR3, so the full variable domain is NAGVMQNPRHLVRRRGQEARLRCSPMKGHSHVYWYRQLPEEGLKFMVYLQKENIIDESGMPKERFSAEFPKEGPSILRIQQVVRGDSAAYFCASSSTDTQYFGPGTRLTVL.